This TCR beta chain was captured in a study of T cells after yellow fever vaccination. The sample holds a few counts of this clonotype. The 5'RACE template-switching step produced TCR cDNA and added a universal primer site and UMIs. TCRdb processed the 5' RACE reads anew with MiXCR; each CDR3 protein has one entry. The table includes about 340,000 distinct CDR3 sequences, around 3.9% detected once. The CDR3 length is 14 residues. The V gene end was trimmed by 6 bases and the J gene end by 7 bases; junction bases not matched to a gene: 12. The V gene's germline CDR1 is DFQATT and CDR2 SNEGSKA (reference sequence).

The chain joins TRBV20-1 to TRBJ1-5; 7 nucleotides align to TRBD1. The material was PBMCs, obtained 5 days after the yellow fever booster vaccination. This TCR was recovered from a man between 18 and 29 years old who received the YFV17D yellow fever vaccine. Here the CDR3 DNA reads TGCAGTGCCCTAGGACAGGATTCGGGCCAGCCCCAGCATTTT. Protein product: CSALGQDSGQPQHF.